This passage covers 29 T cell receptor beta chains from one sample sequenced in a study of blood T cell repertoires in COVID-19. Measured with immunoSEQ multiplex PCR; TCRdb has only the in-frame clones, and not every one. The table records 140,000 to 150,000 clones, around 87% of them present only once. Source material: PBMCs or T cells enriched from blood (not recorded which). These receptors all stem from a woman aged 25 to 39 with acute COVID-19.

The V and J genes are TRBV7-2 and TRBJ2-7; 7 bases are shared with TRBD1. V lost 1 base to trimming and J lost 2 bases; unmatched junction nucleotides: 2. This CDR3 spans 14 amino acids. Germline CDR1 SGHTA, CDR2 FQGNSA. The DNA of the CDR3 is TGTGCCAGCAGCTTAGGTCAGGGGGCCTACGAGCAGTACTTC. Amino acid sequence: CASSLGQGAYEQYF.

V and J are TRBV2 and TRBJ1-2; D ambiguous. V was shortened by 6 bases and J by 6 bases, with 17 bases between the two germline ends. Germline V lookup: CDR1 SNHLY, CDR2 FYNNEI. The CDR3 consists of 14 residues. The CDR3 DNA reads TGTGCCAGCAGGGTTTCGGTCTTTGAAGATGGCTACACCTTC. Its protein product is CASRVSVFEDGYTF.

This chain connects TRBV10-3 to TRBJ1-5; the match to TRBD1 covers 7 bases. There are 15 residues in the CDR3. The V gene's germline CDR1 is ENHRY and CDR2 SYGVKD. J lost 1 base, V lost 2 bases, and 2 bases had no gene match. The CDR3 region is CAISETTGSNQPQHF. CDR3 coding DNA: TGTGCCATCAGTGAGACGACAGGGAGCAATCAGCCCCAGCATTTT.

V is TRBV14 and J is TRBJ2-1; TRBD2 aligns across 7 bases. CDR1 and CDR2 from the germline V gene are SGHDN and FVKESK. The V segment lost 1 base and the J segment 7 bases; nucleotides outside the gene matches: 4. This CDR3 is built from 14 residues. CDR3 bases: TGTGCCAGCAGCCAAGCTAGCGGCTATAATGAGCAGTTCTTC. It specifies CASSQASGYNEQFF. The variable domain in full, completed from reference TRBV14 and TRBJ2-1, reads EAGVTQFPSHSVIEKGQTVTLRCDPISGHDNLYWYRRVMGKEIKFLLHFVKESKQDESGMPNNRFLAERTGGTYSTLKVQPAELEDSGVYFCASSQASGYNEQFFGPGTRLTVL.

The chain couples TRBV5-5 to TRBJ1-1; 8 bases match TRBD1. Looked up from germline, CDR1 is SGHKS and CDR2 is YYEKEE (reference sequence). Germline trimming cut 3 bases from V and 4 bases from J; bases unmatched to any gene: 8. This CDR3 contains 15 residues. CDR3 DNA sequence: TGTGCCAGCAGCTCGGGCCCACAGGGGGTCACTGAAGCTTTCTTT. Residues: CASSSGPQGVTEAFF.

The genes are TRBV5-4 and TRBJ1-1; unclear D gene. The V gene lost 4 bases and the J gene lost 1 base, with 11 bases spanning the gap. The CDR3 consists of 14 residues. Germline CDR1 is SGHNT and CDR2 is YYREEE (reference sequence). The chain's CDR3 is CASSAAAGNTEAFF. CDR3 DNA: TGTGCCAGCAGCGCCGCAGCAGGGAACACTGAAGCTTTCTTT. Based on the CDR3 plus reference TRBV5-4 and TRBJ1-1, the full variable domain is ETGVTQSPTHLIKTRGQQVTLRCSSQSGHNTVSWYQQALGQGPQFIFQYYREEENGRGNFPPRFSGLQFPNYSSELNVNALELDDSALYLCASSAAAGNTEAFFGQGTRLTVV.

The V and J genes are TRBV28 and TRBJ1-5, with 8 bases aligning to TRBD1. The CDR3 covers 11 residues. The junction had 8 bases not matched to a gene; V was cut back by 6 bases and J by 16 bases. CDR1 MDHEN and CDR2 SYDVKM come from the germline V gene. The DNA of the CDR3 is TGTGCCAGCAGCCTAGCCGGACAGGGTCATTTT. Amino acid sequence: CASSLAGQGHF.

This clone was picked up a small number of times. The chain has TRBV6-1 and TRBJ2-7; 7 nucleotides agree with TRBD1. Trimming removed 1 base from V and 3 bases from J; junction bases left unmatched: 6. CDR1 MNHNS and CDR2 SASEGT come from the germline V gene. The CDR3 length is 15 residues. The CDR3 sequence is CASSEDRGAIYEQYF. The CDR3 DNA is TGTGCCAGCAGTGAAGACAGGGGCGCTATCTACGAGCAGTACTTC.

The CDR3 reads CASTLGLAFSYEQYF. The CDR3 bases are TGTGCCAGCACCCTGGGACTAGCGTTCTCCTACGAGCAGTACTTC. The V and J genes are TRBV7-2 and TRBJ2-7, with 10 bases fitting TRBD2. The germline V gene encodes CDR1 SGHTA and CDR2 FQGNSA. This CDR3 region has 15 residues. V shed 7 bases, J shed 0 bases, and the junction held 6 bases outside the gene matches.

This CDR3 reads CASSSMGQHYEQYF. The CDR3 DNA reads TGTGCCAGCAGCAGCATGGGACAGCACTACGAGCAGTACTTC. The rearrangement joins TRBV7-9 to TRBJ2-7; 7 bases map to TRBD1. Germline-derived CDR1 and CDR2 are SEHNR and FQNEAQ (reference sequence). The CDR3 spans 14 residues. V gave up 5 bases and J gave up 3 bases; unmatched junction bases: 7.

Here the CDR3 DNA reads TGCGCCAGCAGCTTAGAGGGAGGGGATCAGCCCCAGCATTTT. It yields the protein CASSLEGGDQPQHF. The V call is TRBV5-1, the J call TRBJ1-5; D possibly corresponds to TRBD1 (5 bases). V was cut by 2 bases and J by 5 bases, with 11 bases left in between. Germline CDR1 and CDR2: SGHRS and YFSETQ. The CDR3 length is 14 residues.

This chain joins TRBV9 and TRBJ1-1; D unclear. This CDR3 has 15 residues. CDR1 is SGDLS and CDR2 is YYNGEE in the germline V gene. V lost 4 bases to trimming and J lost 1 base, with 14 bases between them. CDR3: CASSPHINPNTEAFF. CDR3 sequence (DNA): TGTGCCAGCAGCCCACACATCAACCCGAACACTGAAGCTTTCTTT.

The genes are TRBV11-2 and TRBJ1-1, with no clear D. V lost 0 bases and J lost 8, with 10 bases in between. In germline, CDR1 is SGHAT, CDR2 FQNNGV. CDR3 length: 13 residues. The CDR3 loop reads CASSLDMEREAFF. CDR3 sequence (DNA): TGTGCCAGCAGCTTAGATATGGAGAGAGAAGCTTTCTTT.

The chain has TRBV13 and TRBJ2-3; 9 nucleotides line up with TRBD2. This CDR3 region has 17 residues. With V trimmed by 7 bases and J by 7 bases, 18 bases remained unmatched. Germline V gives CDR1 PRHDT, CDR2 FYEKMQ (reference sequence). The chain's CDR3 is CASTGSGLAGFLNTQYF. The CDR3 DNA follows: TGTGCCAGCACGGGCTCCGGTCTAGCGGGATTTTTAAATACGCAGTATTTT.

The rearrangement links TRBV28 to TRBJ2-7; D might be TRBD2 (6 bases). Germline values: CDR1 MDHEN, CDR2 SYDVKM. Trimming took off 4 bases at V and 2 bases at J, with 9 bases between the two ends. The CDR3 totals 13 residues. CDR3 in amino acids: CASSWGETYEQYF. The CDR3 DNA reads TGTGCCAGCAGTTGGGGGGAGACCTACGAGCAGTACTTC.

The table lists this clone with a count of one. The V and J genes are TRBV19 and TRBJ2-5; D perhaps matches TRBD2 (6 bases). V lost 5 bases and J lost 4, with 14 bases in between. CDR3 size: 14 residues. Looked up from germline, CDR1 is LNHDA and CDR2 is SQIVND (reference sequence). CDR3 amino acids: CASSVSGRRETQYF. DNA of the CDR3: TGTGCCAGTAGTGTTTCAGGGAGGCGAGAGACCCAGTACTTC.

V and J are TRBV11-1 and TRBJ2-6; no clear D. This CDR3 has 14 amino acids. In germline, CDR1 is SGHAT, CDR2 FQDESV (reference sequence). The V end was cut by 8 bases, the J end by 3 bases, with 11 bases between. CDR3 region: CASARLGGANVLTF. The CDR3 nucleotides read TGTGCCAGCGCCCGACTTGGTGGGGCCAACGTCCTGACTTTC. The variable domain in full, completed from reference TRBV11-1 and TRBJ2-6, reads EAEVAQSPRYKITEKSQAVAFWCDPISGHATLYWYRQILGQGPELLVQFQDESVVDDSQLPKDRFSAERLKGVDSTLKIQPAELGDSAMYLCASARLGGANVLTFGAGSRLTVL.

DNA for the CDR3: TGCGCCAGCAGCCAAGATCACCCAGCGTCAGGGGACAGCCAGCCCCAGCATTTT. Translating it yields CASSQDHPASGDSQPQHF. The chain employs TRBV4-3 and TRBJ1-5, with TRBD1 matching over 7 bases. Germline CDR1 is LGHNA and CDR2 is YSLEER. This CDR3 has 18 amino acids. Germline trimming cut 0 bases from V and 7 bases from J; bases unmatched to any gene: 15.

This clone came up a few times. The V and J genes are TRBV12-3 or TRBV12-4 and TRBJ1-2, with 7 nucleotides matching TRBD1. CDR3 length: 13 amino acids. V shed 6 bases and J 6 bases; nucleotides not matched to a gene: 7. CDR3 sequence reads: CASSLGGGDGYTF. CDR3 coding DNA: TGTGCCAGCAGCCTTGGAGGGGGCGATGGCTACACCTTC.

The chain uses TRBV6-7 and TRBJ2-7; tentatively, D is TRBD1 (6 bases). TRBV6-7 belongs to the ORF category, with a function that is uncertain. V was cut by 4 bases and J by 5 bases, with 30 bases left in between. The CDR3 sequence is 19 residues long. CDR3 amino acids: CASSSFRGNWTPDVDEQYF. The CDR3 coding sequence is TGTGCCAGCAGTTCCTTCAGGGGTAATTGGACTCCGGACGTCGACGAGCAGTACTTC.

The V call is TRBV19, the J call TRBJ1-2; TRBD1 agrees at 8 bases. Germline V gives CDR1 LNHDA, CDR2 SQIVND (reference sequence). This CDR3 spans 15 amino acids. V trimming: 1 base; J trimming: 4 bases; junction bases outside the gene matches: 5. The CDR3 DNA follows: TGTGCCAGTAGTATAGTATCGGGACAGGCCTATGGCTACACCTTC. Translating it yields CASSIVSGQAYGYTF. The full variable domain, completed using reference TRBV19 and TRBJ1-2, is DGGITQSPKYLFRKEGQNVTLSCEQNLNHDAMYWYRQDPGQGLRLIYYSQIVNDFQKGDIAEGYSVSREKKESFPLTVTSAQKNPTAFYLCASSIVSGQAYGYTFGSGTRLTVV.

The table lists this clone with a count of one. The CDR3, as DNA: TGTGCCACCAGTGATGGGACAGGGGGCTTCTATGGCTACACCTTC. This translates into CATSDGTGGFYGYTF. The chain is built from TRBV24-1 and TRBJ1-2; TRBD1 aligns across 12 bases. J lost 4 bases, V lost 3 bases, and 2 bases had no gene match. The CDR3 sequence is 15 residues long. Germline V gene data show CDR1 as KGHDR and CDR2 as SFDVKD.

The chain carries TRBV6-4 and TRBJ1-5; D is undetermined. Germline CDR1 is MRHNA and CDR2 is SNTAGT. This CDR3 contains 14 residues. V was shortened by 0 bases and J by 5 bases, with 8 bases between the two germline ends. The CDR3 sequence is CASSDSNGDQPQHF. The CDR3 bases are TGTGCCAGCAGTGACTCGAACGGGGATCAGCCCCAGCATTTT.

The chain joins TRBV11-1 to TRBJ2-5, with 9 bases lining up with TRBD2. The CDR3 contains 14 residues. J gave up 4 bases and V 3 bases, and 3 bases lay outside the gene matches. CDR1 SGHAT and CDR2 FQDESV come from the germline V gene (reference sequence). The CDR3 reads CASSLQAGGETQYF. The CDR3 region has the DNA TGTGCCAGCAGCTTGCAAGCGGGAGGAGAGACCCAGTACTTC.

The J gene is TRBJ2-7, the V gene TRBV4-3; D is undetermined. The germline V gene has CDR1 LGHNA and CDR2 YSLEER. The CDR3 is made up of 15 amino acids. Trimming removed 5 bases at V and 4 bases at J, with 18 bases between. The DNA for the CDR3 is TGCGCCAGCAGCGCAAGATTCGGTGAGAGGTACGAGCAGTACTTC. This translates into CASSARFGERYEQYF.

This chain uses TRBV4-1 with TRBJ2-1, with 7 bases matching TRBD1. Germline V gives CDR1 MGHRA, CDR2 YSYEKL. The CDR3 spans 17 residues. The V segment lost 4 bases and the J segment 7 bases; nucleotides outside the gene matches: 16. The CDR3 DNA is TGCGCCAGCAGCCGACAAGCAGCCGGGACAGCAATTAATGAGCAGTTCTTC. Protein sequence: CASSRQAAGTAINEQFF.

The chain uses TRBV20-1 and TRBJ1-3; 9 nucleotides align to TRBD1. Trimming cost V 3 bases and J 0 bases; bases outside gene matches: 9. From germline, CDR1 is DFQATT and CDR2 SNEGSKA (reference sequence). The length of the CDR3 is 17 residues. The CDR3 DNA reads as TGCAGTGCTAGTGCGGCGGACAGGGGACTCTCTGGAAACACCATATATTTT. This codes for CSASAADRGLSGNTIYF.

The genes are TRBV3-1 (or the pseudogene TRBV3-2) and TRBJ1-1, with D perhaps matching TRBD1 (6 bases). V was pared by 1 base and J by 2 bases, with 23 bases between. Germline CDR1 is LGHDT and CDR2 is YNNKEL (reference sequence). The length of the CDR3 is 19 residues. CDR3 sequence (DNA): TGTGCCAGCAGCCAAGGGTCAACGAGGGGGAACTACTTTAACACTGAAGCTTTCTTT. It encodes CASSQGSTRGNYFNTEAFF.

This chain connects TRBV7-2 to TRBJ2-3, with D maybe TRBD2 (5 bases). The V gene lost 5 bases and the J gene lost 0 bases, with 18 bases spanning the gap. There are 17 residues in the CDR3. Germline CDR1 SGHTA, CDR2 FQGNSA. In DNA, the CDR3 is TGTGCCAGCAGCGCGCGACTATCCTCATCAAGCACAGATACGCAGTATTTT. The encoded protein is CASSARLSSSSTDTQYF.